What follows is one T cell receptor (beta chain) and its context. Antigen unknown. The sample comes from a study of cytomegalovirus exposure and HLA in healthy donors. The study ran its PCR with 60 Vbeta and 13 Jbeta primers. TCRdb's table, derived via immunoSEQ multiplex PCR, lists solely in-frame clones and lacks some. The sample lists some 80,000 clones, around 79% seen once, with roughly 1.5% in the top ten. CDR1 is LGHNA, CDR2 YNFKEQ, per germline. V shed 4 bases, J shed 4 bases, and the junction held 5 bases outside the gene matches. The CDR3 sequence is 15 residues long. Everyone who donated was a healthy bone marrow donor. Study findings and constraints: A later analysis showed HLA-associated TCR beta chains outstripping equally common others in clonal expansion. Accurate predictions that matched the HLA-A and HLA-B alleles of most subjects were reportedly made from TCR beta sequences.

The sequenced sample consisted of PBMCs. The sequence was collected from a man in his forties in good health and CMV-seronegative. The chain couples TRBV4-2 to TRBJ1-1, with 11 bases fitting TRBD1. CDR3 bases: TGTGCCAGCAGCCTTCGGACAGGGGGCGGCACTGAAGCTTTCTTT. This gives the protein CASSLRTGGGTEAFF.